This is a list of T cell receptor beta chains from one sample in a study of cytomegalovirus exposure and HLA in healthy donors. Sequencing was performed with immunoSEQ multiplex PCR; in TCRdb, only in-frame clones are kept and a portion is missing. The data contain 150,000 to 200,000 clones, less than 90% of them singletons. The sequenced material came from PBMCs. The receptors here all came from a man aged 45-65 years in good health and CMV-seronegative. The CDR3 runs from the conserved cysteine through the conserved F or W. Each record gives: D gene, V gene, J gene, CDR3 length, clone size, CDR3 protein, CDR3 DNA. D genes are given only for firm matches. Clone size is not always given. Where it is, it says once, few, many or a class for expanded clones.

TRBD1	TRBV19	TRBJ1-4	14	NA	CASSPSQTRDSRFF	TGTGCCAGTAGTCCCTCCCAAACGCGGGACAGTCGGTTTTTT
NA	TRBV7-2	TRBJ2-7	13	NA	CASSLARRYEQYF	TGTGCCAGCAGCTTAGCGAGGCGCTACGAGCAGTACTTC
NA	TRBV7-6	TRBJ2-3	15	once	CASSLVRSSTDTQYF	TGTGCCAGCAGCTTAGTCCGGTCGAGCACAGATACGCAGTATTTT
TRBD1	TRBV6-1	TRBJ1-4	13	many	CASRQGQGEKLFF	TGTGCCAGCAGACAGGGGCAAGGGGAAAAACTGTTTTTT
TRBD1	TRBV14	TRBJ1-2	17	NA	CASSQIRRGQKPHGYTF	TGTGCCAGCAGCCAGATAAGGAGGGGACAGAAACCACATGGCTACACCTTC
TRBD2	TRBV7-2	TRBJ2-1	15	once	CASRRGGTSGGEQFF	TGTGCCAGCAGACGAGGAGGGACTAGCGGGGGGGAGCAGTTCTTC
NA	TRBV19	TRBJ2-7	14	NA	CASSTSRGAYEQYF	TGTGCCAGTAGTACATCCAGGGGGGCCTACGAGCAGTACTTC
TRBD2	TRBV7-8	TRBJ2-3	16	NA	CASSLDPGGPADTQYF	TGTGCCAGCAGCTTAGATCCGGGAGGGCCTGCAGATACGCAGTATTTT
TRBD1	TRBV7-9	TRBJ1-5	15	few	CASSPGTGSNQPQHF	TGTGCCAGCAGCCCGGGGACAGGGAGCAATCAGCCCCAGCATTTT
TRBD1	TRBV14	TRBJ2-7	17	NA	CASSSTPGTGVTYEQYF	TGTGCCAGCAGCTCGACCCCCGGGACAGGGGTAACCTACGAGCAGTACTTC
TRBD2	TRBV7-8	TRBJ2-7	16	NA	CASSGGRGLAGGLGYF	TGTGCCAGCAGCGGCGGAAGGGGACTAGCGGGGGGGCTGGGGTACTTC
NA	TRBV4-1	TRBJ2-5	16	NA	CASSQVGETGSGTQYF	TGCGCCAGCAGCCAAGTTGGCGAGACAGGTTCCGGGACCCAGTACTTC
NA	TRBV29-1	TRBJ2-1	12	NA	CSVEESGIRQFF	TGCAGCGTTGAGGAGTCGGGAATTCGGCAGTTCTTC
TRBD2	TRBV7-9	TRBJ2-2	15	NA	CASSRDYSNTGELFF	TGTGCCAGCAGCCGGGACTATTCTAACACCGGGGAGCTGTTTTTT
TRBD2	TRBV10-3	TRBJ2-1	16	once	CATTGPLAGGNNEQFF	TGTGCCACCACGGGACCACTAGCGGGAGGGAACAATGAGCAGTTCTTC
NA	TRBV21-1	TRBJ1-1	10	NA	CASSDRGAFF	TGTGCCAGCAGCGACAGGGGTGCTTTCTTT
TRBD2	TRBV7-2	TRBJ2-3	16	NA	CASSFLAGTSTDTQYF	TGTGCCAGCAGCTTCTTAGCGGGAACTAGCACAGATACGCAGTATTTT
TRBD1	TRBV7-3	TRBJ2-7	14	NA	CASSLGQGGAEQYF	TGTGCCAGCAGCTTAGGACAGGGGGGAGCCGAGCAGTACTTC
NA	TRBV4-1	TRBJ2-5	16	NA	CASSQVSIGQQETQYF	TGCGCCAGCAGCCAAGTCTCCATAGGACAGCAAGAGACCCAGTACTTC
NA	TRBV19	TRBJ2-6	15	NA	CASLKGRSGANVLTF	TGTGCCAGTCTTAAGGGGAGGTCTGGGGCCAACGTCCTGACTTTC
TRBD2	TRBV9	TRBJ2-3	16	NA	CASSGAGTSGTDTQYF	TGTGCCAGCAGCGGGGCCGGGACTAGCGGCACAGATACGCAGTATTTT
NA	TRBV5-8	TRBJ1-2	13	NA	CASSLILNYGYTF	TGTGCCAGCAGCTTGATTCTTAACTATGGCTACACCTTC
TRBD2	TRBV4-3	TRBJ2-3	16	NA	CASSQGALAVTDTQYF	TGCGCCAGCAGCCAAGGCGCACTAGCGGTTACAGATACGCAGTATTTT
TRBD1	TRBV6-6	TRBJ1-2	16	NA	CASSYSRPGTDYGYTF	TGTGCCAGCAGTTACTCGAGACCCGGGACAGACTATGGCTACACCTTC
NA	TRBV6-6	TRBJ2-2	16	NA	CASSYSGQGRAGELFF	TGTGCCAGCAGTTACTCGGGGCAGGGGAGAGCCGGGGAGCTGTTTTTT
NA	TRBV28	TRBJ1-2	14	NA	CASSLFPRGYGYTF	TGTGCCAGCAGTTTATTCCCCCGAGGCTATGGCTACACCTTC
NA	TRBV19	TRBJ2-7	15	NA	CASSPGTGGSHEQYF	TGTGCCAGTTCCCCCGGGACCGGGGGAAGCCACGAGCAGTACTTC
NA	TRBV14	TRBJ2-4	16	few	CASSQSGGWAKNIQYF	TGTGCCAGCAGCCAATCGGGGGGCTGGGCCAAAAACATTCAGTACTTC
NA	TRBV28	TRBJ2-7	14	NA	CASSLDSNRVEQYF	TGTGCCAGCAGTTTAGATAGTAACAGGGTCGAGCAGTACTTC
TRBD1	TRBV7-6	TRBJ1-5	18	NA	CASSLVAGQGIGNQPQHF	TGTGCCAGCAGCTTAGTTGCGGGACAGGGTATCGGCAATCAGCCCCAGCATTTT
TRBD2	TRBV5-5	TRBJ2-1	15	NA	CASSLSRGSYNEQFF	TGTGCCAGCAGCTTGTCGCGGGGGTCCTACAATGAGCAGTTCTTC
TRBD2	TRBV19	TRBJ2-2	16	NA	CASSIAQAGSSGELFF	TGTGCCAGTAGTATAGCCCAAGCGGGGTCATCCGGGGAGCTGTTTTTT
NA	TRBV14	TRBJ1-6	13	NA	CASSPGGYSPLHF	TGTGCCAGCAGCCCAGGAGGGTATTCACCCCTCCACTTT
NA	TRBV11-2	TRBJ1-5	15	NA	CASSLERGGNQPQHF	TGTGCCAGCAGCTTAGAGCGGGGGGGCAATCAGCCCCAGCATTTT
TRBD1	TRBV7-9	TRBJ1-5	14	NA	CASSQTGGDQPQHF	TGTGCCAGCAGCCAAACAGGGGGGGATCAGCCCCAGCATTTT
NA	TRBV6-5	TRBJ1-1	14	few	CASSYSGRNTEAFF	TGTGCCAGCAGTTACTCAGGGAGGAACACTGAAGCTTTCTTT
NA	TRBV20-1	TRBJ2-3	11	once	CSARGTLLKYF	TGCAGTGCTAGAGGGACACTTCTCAAGTATTTT
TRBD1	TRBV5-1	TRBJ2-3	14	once	CASSTDRGSDTQYF	TGCGCCAGCAGCACGGACAGGGGCTCGGATACGCAGTATTTT
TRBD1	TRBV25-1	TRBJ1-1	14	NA	CASSAYRGIAEAFF	TGTGCCAGCAGTGCATACAGGGGAATCGCTGAAGCTTTCTTT
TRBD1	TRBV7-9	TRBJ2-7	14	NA	CASSPGQGRYEQYF	TGTGCCAGCAGCCCGGGACAGGGAAGGTACGAGCAGTACTTC
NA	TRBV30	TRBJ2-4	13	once	CAWSVYGKNIQYF	TGTGCCTGGAGTGTATACGGCAAAAACATTCAGTACTTC
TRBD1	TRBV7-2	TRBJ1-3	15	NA	CASSSGQIQGNTIYF	TGTGCCAGCAGCTCGGGACAGATTCAGGGAAACACCATATATTTT